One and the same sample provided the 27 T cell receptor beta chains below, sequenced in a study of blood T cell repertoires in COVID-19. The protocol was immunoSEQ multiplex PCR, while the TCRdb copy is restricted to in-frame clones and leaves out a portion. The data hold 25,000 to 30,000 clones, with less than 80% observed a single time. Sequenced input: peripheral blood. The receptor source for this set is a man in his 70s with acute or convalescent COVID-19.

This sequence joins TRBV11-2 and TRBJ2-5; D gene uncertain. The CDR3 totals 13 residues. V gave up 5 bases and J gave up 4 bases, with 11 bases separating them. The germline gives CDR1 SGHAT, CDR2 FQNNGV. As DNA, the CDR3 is TGTGCCAGCAGCCTAACAAGGAGAGAGACCCAGTACTTC. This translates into CASSLTRRETQYF. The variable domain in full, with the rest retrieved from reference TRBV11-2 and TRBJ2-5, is EAGVAQSPRYKIIEKRQSVAFWCNPISGHATLYWYQQILGQGPKLLIQFQNNGVVDDSQLPKDRFSAERLKGVDSTLKIQPAKLEDSAVYLCASSLTRRETQYFGPGTRLLVL.

DNA of the CDR3: TGTGCCAGCAGCTTAGGGGCCGGGACAGGGGGCGTGGAGACCCAGTACTTC. Translation: CASSLGAGTGGVETQYF. V gene TRBV11-2 combines with J gene TRBJ2-5; TRBD1 matches at 12 bases. The CDR3 runs to 17 residues. V dropped 1 base and J dropped 5; count of bases not matched to a gene: 8. The germline V gene encodes CDR1 SGHAT and CDR2 FQNNGV.

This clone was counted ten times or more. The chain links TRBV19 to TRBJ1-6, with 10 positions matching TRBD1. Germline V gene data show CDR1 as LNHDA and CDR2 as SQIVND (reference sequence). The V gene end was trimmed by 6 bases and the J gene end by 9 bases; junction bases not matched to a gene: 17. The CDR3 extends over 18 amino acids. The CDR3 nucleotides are TGTGCCAGTAGATACCGGGACAGGGGAATAAGGGTTGCTTCACCCCTCCACTTT. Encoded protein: CASRYRDRGIRVASPLHF. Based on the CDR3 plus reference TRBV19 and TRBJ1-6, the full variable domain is DGGITQSPKYLFRKEGQNVTLSCEQNLNHDAMYWYRQDPGQGLRLIYYSQIVNDFQKGDIAEGYSVSREKKESFPLTVTSAQKNPTAFYLCASRYRDRGIRVASPLHFGNGTRLTVT.

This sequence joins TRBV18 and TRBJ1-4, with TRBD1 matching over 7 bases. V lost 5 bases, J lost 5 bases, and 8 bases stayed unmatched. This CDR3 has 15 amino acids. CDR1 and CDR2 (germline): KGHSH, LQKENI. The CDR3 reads CASSEEDRENEKLFF. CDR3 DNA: TGTGCCAGCTCAGAGGAAGACAGGGAGAATGAAAAACTGTTTTTT.

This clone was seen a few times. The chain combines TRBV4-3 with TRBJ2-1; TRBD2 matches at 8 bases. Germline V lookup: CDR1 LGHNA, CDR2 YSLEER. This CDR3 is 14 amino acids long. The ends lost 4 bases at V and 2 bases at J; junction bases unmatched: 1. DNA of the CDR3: TGCGCCAGCAGCCTAGCGGGACCCTACAATGAGCAGTTCTTC. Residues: CASSLAGPYNEQFF.

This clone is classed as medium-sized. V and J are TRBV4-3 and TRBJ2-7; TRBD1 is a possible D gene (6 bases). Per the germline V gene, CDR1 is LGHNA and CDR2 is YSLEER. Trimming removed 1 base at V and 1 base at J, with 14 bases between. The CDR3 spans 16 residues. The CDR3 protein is CASSQAFPDRSYEQYF. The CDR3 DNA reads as TGCGCCAGCAGCCAAGCGTTCCCCGACAGGTCCTACGAGCAGTACTTC.

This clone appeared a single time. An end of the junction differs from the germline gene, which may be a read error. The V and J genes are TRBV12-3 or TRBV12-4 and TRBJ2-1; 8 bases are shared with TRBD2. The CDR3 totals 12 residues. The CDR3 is CASSDGLARLIF. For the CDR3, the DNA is TGTGCCAGCAGTGATGGACTAGCCCGACTGATCTTC.

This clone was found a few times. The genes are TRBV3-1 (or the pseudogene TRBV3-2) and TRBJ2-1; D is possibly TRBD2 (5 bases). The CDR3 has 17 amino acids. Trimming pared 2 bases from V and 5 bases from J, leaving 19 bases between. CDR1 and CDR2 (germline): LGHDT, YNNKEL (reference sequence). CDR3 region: CASSQQEGSRSNNEQFF. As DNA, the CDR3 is TGTGCCAGCAGCCAACAGGAAGGGAGCCGGTCCAACAATGAGCAGTTCTTC.

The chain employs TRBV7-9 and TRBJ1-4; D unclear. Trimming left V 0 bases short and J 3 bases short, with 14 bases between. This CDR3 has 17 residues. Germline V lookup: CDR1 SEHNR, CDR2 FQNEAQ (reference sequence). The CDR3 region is CASSLANAGPANEKLFF. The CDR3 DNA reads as TGTGCCAGCAGCTTAGCAAATGCGGGTCCAGCTAATGAAAAACTGTTTTTT.

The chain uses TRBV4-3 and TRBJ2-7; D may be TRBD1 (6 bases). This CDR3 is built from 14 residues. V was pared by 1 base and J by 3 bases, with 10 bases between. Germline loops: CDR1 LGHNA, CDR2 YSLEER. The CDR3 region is CASSQGPGVYEQYF. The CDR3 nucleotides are TGCGCCAGCAGCCAAGGTCCAGGGGTCTACGAGCAGTACTTC.

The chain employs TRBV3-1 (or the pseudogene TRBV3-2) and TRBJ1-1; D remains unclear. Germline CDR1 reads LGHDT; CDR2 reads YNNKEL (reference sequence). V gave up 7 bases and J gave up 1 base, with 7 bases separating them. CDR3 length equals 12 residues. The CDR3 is CASTRSNTEAFF. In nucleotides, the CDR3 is TGTGCCAGCACCAGGTCGAACACTGAAGCTTTCTTT.

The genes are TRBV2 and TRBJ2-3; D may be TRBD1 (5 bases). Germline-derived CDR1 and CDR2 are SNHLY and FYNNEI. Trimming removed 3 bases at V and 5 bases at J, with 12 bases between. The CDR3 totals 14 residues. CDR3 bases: TGTGCCAGCAGTGAGCTCAGGGAAGTAGATACGCAGTATTTT. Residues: CASSELREVDTQYF.

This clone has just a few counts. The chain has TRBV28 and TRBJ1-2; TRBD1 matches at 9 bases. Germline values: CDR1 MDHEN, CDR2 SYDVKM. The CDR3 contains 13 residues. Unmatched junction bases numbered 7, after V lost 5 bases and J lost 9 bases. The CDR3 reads CASSQGTGLSYTF. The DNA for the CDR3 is TGTGCCAGCAGTCAGGGGACAGGGCTGAGCTACACCTTC.

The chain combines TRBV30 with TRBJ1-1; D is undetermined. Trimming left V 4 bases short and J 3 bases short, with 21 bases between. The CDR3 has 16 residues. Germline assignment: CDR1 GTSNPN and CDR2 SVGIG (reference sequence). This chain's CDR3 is CAWTRPLLARDTEAFF. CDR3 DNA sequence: TGTGCCTGGACTCGGCCCCTATTAGCCCGGGACACTGAAGCTTTCTTT.

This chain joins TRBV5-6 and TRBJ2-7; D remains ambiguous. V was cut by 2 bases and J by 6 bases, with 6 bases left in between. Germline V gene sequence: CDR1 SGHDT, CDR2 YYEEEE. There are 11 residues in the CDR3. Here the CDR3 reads CASSFEVEQYF. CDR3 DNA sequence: TGTGCCAGCAGCTTTGAGGTCGAGCAGTACTTC. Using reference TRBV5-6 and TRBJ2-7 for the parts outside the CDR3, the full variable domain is DAGVTQSPTHLIKTRGQQVTLRCSPKSGHDTVSWYQQALGQGPQFIFQYYEEEERQRGNFPDRFSGHQFPNYSSELNVNALLLGDSALYLCASSFEVEQYFGPGTRLTVT.

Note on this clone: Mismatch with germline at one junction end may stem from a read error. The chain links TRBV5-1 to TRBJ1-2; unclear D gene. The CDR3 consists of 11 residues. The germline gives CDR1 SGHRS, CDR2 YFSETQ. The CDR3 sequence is CASSLDFDYTF. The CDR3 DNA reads TGCGCCAGCAGTTTGGACTTTGACTACACCTTC.

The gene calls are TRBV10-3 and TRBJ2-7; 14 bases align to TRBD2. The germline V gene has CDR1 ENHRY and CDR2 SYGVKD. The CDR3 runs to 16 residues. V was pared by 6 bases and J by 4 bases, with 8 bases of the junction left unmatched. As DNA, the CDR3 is TGTGCCATCAGAGGGACTAGCGGGAGTTCCAGGTACGAGCAGTACTTC. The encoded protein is CAIRGTSGSSRYEQYF.

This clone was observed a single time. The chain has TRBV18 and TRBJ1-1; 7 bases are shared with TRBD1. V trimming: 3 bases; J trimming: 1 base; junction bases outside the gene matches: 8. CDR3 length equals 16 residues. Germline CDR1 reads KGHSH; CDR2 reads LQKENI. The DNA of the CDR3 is TGTGCCAGCTCACCGTTTTCCGGGACAGCGAACACTGAAGCTTTCTTT. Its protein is CASSPFSGTANTEAFF.

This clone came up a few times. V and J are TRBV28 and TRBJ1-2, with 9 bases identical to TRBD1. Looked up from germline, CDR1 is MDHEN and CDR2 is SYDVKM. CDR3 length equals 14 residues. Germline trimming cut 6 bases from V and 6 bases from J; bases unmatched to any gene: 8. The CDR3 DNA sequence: TGTGCCAGCAGCCCTGACAGGGGGGCTCATGGCTACACCTTC. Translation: CASSPDRGAHGYTF.

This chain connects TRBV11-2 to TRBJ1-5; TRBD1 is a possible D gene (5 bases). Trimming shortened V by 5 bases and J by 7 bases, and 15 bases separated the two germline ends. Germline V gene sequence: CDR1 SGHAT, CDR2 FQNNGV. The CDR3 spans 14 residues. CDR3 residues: CASSRSREGQPQHF. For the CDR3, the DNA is TGTGCCAGCAGCCGCTCGAGGGAGGGGCAGCCCCAGCATTTT. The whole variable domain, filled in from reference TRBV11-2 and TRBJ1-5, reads EAGVAQSPRYKIIEKRQSVAFWCNPISGHATLYWYQQILGQGPKLLIQFQNNGVVDDSQLPKDRFSAERLKGVDSTLKIQPAKLEDSAVYLCASSRSREGQPQHFGDGTRLSIL.

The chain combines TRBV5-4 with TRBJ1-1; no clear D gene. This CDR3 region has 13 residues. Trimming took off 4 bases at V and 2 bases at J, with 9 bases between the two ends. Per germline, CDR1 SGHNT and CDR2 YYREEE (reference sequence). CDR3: CASSPGSNTEAFF. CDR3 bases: TGTGCCAGCAGCCCGGGAAGCAACACTGAAGCTTTCTTT.

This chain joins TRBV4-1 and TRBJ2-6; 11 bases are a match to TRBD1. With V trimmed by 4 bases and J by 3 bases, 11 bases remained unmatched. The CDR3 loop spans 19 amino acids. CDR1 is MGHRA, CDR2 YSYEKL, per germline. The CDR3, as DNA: TGCGCCAGCAGCCCCTCGTCAGGGACAGGGGGGAGTGGGGCCAACGTCCTGACTTTC. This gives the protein CASSPSSGTGGSGANVLTF.

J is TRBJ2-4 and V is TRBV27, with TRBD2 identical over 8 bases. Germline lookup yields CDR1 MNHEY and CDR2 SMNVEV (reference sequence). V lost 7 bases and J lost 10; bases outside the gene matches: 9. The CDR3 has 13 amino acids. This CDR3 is CASKPSGYRIQYF. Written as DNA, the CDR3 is TGTGCCAGCAAACCTAGCGGGTACAGAATTCAGTACTTC.

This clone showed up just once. The CDR3 coding sequence is TGTGCCAGCAGCTTACAGTGGCCAGGCTCCTACGAGCAGTACTTC. Its translation: CASSLQWPGSYEQYF. This chain links TRBV11-2 with TRBJ2-7, with D uncertain. Germline V gene sequence: CDR1 SGHAT, CDR2 FQNNGV. V shed 2 bases and J shed 0 bases, with 11 bases lying between them. There are 15 residues in the CDR3. Combining the CDR3 with reference TRBV11-2 and TRBJ2-7 gives the whole variable domain EAGVAQSPRYKIIEKRQSVAFWCNPISGHATLYWYQQILGQGPKLLIQFQNNGVVDDSQLPKDRFSAERLKGVDSTLKIQPAKLEDSAVYLCASSLQWPGSYEQYFGPGTRLTVT.

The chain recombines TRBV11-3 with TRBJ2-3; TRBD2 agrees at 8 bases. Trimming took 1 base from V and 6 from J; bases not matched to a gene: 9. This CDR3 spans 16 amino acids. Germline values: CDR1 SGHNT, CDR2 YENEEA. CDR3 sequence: CASSLVPGGAPDTQYF. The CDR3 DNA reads TGTGCCAGCAGCTTAGTTCCCGGGGGGGCCCCGGATACGCAGTATTTT.

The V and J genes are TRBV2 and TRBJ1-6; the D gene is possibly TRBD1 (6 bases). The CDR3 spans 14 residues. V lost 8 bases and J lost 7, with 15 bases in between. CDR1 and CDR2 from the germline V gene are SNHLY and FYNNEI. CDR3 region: CASGPTGLNSPLHF. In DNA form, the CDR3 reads TGTGCCAGCGGCCCCACAGGGTTAAATTCACCCCTCCACTTT.

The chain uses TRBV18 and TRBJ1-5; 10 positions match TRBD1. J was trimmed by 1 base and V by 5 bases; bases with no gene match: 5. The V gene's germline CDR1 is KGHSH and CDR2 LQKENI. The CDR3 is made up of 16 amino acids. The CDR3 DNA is TGTGCCAGCTCAAACGACAGGGGGCCGAGCAATCAGCCCCAGCATTTT. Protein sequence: CASSNDRGPSNQPQHF. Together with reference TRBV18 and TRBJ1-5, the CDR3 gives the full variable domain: NAGVMQNPRHLVRRRGQEARLRCSPMKGHSHVYWYRQLPEEGLKFMVYLQKENIIDESGMPKERFSAEFPKEGPSILRIQQVVRGDSAAYFCASSNDRGPSNQPQHFGDGTRLSIL.